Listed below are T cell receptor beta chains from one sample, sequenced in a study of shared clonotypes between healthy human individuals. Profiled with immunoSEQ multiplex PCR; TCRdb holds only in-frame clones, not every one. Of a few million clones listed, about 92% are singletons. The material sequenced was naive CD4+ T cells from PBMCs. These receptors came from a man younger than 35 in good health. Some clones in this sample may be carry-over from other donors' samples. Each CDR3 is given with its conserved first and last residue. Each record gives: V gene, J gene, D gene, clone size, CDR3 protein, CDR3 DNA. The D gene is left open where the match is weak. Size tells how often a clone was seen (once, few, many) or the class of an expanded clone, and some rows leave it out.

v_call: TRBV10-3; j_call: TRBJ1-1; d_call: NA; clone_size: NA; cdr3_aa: CAISGGYNTEAFF; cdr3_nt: TGTGCCATCAGTGGTGGCTATAACACTGAAGCTTTCTTT
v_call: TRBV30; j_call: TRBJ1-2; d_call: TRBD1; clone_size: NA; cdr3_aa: CAWSVTGTANYGYTF; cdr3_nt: TGTGCCTGGAGTGTGACAGGGACGGCTAACTATGGCTACACCTTC
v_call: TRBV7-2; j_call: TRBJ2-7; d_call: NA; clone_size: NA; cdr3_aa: CASSLGQGLSYEQYF; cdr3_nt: TGTGCCAGCAGCTTAGGCCAGGGGCTCTCCTACGAGCAGTACTTC
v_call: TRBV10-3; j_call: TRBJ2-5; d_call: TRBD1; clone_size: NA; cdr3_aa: CAISATGGETQYF; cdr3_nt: TGTGCCATCAGTGCGACAGGGGGCGAGACCCAGTACTTC
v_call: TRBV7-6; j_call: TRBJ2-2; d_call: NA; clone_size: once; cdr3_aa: CASSQTVNTGELFF; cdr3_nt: TGTGCCAGCAGCCAGACAGTGAACACCGGGGAGCTGTTTTTT
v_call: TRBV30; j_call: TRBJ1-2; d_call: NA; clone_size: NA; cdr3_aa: CALRVIYGYTF; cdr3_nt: TGTGCCCTCAGGGTCATCTATGGCTACACCTTC
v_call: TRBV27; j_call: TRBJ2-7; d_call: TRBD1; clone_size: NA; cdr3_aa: CASSLRQGAYEQYF; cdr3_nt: TGTGCCAGCAGTTTAAGACAGGGGGCCTACGAGCAGTACTTC
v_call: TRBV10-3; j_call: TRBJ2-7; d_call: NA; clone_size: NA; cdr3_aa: CAISESAAYEQYF; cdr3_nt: TGTGCCATCAGTGAGTCGGCAGCCTACGAGCAGTACTTC
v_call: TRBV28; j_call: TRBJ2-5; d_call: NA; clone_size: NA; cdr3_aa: CASTDPRVNWRGFETQYF; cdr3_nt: TGTGCCAGCACCGATCCCCGGGTAAACTGGAGAGGGTTTGAGACCCAGTACTTC
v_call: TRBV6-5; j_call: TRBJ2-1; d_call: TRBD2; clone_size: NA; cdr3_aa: CASSRGRASNEQFF; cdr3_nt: TGTGCCAGCAGTCGTGGGAGGGCCTCCAATGAGCAGTTCTTC
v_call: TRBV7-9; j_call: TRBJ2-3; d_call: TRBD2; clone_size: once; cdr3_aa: CASGLAGVTDTQYF; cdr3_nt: TGTGCCAGCGGACTAGCGGGAGTCACAGATACGCAGTATTTT
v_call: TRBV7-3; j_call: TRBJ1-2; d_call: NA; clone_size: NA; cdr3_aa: CASSLTEGVRGYTF; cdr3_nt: TGTGCCAGCAGCTTAACAGAGGGGGTTCGAGGCTACACCTTC
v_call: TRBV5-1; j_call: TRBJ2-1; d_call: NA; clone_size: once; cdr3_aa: CASSGGGSSYNEQFF; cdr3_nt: TGCGCCAGTTCGGGTGGGGGGAGCTCCTACAATGAGCAGTTCTTC
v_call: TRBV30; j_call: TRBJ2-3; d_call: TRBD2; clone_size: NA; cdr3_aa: CAWSGGLDTDTQYF; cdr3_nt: TGTGCCTGGAGTGGGGGACTAGACACAGATACGCAGTATTTT
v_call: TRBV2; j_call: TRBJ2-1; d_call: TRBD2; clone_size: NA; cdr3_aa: CASSWGGYNEQFF; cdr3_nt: TGTGCCAGCAGCTGGGGGGGATACAATGAGCAGTTCTTC
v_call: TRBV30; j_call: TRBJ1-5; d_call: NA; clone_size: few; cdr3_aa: CAWSGLAGSDQPQHF; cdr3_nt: TGTGCCTGGAGCGGACTGGCAGGGTCGGATCAGCCCCAGCATTTT
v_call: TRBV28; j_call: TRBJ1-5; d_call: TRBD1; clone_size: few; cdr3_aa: CASRRQGQGQPQHF; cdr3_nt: TGTGCCAGCAGGCGACAGGGGCAGGGGCAGCCCCAGCATTTT
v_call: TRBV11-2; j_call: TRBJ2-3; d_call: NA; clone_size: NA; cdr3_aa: CASSLDSGDTQYF; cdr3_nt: TGTGCCAGCAGCTTAGATAGCGGAGATACGCAGTATTTT
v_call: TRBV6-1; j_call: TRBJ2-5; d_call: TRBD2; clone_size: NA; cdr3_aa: CASSEGVTAGPQETQYF; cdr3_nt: TGTGCCAGCAGTGAAGGGGTGACAGCGGGACCCCAAGAGACCCAGTACTTC
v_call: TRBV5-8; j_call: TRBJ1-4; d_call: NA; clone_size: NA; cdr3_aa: CASSLLGRLNEKLFF; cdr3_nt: TGTGCCAGCAGCTTGCTGGGCCGGCTTAATGAAAAACTGTTTTTT
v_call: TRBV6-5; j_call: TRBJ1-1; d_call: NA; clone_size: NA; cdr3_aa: CASSAPVSEAFF; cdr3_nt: TGTGCCAGCTCCGCCCCTGTGTCGGAAGCTTTCTTT
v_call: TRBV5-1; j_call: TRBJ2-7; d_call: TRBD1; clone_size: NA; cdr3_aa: CASSPGGTGGAVNEQYF; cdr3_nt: TGCGCCAGCAGCCCGGGCGGGACAGGGGGCGCAGTCAACGAGCAGTACTTC
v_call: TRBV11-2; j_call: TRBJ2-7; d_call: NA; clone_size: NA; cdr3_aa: CASSTRRTGGSYEQYF; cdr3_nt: TGTGCCAGCAGCACACGCCGGACCGGCGGCTCCTACGAGCAGTACTTC
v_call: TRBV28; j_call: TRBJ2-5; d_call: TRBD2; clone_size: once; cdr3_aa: CASSLLAALGGETQYF; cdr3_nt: TGTGCCAGCAGTTTACTAGCGGCCCTGGGTGGGGAGACCCAGTACTTC
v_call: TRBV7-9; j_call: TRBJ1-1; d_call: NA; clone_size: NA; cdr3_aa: CASSPRRNTEAFF; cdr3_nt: TGTGCCAGCAGCCCGCGGCGGAACACTGAAGCTTTCTTT
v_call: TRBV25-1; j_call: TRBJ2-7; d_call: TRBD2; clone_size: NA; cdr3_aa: CASSEVGRTEQYF; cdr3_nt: TGTGCCAGCAGTGAGGTCGGGAGGACCGAGCAGTACTTC
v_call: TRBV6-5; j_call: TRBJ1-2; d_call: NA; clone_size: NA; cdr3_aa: CASSFRDRPNYGYTF; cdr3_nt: TGTGCCAGCAGTTTCCGGGACCGCCCTAACTATGGCTACACCTTC
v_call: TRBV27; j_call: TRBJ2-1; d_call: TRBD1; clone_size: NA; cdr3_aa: CASRPGQGVGEQFF; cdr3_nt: TGTGCCAGCAGGCCGGGACAGGGGGTCGGCGAGCAGTTCTTC
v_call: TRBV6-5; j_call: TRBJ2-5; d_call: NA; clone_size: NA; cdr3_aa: CASSANREETQYF; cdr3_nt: TGTGCCAGCAGCGCGAATCGGGAGGAGACCCAGTACTTC